This T cell receptor beta chain appears in the sequencing data of a study of T-cell memory formation after mild COVID-19. In the study overall: TCR clusters largely stayed donor specific.

Trimming shortened V by 6 bases and J by 3 bases, and 20 bases separated the two germline ends. This CDR3 is 16 amino acids long. CDR1 and CDR2 from the germline V gene are MNHEY and SVGAGI. TCRdb re-analysed the 5' RACE reads in MiXCR, keeping a single row per CDR3 protein. The sample has 280,000 or so distinct CDR3 sequences, approximately 19% seen once; the top ten hold 20% to 25%. This sequence joins TRBV6-5 and TRBJ1-2, with no clear D. The sample consisted of PBMCs or a T cell subset sorted from them (not recorded which). The TCR sequence derives from a man between 18 and 29 years old who had mild COVID-19 (a few samples of this study predate the infection). Cell type and time point are not known. The CDR3 region is CASRNRPGLGDYGYTF. As DNA, the CDR3 is TGTGCCAGCAGAAACCGCCCGGGCCTTGGGGACTATGGCTACACCTTC.